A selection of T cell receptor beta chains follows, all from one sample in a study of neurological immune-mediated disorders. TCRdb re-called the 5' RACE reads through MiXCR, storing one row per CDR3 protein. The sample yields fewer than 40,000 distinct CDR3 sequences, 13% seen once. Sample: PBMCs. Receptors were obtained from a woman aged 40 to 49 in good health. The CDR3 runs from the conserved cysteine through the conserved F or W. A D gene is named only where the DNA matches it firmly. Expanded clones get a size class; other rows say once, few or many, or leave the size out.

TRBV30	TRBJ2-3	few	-	TGTGCCTGGAAGAGCAGGGACACTTTTTCTAGCACAGATACGCAGTATTTT	CAWKSRDTFSSTDTQYF
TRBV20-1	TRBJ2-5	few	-	TGCAGTAGGGGACCCCCCGCGGAGGGGTTTCCGTCGGGGGAGACCCAGTACTTC	CSRGPPAEGFPSGETQYF
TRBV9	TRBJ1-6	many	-	TGTGCCAGCAGCTCCCCCCCCCCAGGAGCACCCCTCCACTTT	CASSSPPPGAPLHF
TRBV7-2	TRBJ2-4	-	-	-	CASSFYICSVERGAKNIQYF
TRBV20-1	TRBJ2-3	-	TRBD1	TGCAGTGTTCCGGGACAGGGCACAGATACGCAGTATTTT	CSVPGQGTDTQYF
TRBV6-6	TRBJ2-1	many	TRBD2	TGTGCCAGCAGTTTCGGACTAGCGGGGGACTTCAATGAGCAGTTCTTC	CASSFGLAGDFNEQFF
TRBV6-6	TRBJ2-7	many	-	TGTGCCAGCAGTTACTCCAGGACCGACCTCTCCTACGAGCAGTACTTC	CASSYSRTDLSYEQYF
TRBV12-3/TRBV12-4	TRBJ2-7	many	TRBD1	TGTGCCAGCAGTTTTTGGGACAGGACCTACGAGCAGTACTTC	CASSFWDRTYEQYF
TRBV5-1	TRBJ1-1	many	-	TGCGCCAGCAGCCCCGCACCGGACAGGAACACTGAAGCTTTCTTT	CASSPAPDRNTEAFF
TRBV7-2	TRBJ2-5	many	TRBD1	TGTGCCAGCAGCTCCTCCGGGACAGGGGCCATGTTAGAGACCCAGTACTTC	CASSSSGTGAMLETQYF
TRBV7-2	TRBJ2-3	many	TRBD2	TGTGCCAGCAGCACCCAGCGGGGGGGCCGCACAGATACGCAGTATTTT	CASSTQRGGRTDTQYF
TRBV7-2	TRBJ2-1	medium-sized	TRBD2	TGTGCCAGCAGCTTAGCGCGTGGCGGGGGGGGAATATATGAGCAGTTCTTC	CASSLARGGGGIYEQFF
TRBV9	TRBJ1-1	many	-	TGTGCCAGCAGCCCTCGGGACCGCAACACTGAAGCTTTCTTT	CASSPRDRNTEAFF
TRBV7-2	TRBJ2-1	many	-	TGTGCCAGCAGCTCCGGGACCTCCTATTGGGATGAGCAGTTCTTC	CASSSGTSYWDEQFF
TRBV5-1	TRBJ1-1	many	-	TGCGCCAGCAGCTTGGAATTTGCGAACACTGAAGCTTTCTTT	CASSLEFANTEAFF
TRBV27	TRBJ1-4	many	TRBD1	TGTGCCAGCAGGCGTTTCGACAGGGAAGACGAAAAACTGTTTTTT	CASRRFDREDEKLFF
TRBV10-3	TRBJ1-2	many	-	TGTGCCATCAGTGGTCAGGGTTCTGTCGGCGGCTACACCTTC	CAISGQGSVGGYTF
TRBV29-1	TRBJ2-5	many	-	TGCAGCGTTGACCGTTCGGGGCCGGGAGAGACCCAGTACTTC	CSVDRSGPGETQYF
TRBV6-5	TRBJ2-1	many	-	TGTGCCAGCACCAAGACCGGGACTCCTTACAATGAGCAGTTCTTC	CASTKTGTPYNEQFF
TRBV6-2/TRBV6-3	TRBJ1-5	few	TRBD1	TGTGCCAGCAGCCTGACAGGGGTGGGGAGCAATCAGCCCCAGCATTTT	CASSLTGVGSNQPQHF
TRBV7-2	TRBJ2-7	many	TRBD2	TGTGCCAGCAGCCCTAGCGGGGGAAGCTCCTACGAGCAGTACTTC	CASSPSGGSSYEQYF
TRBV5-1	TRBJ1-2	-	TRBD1	TGCGCCAGCAGCCCGGGACAGGGGTTCTATGGCTACACCTTC	CASSPGQGFYGYTF
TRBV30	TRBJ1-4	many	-	TGTGCCTGGAGTGTACAGATAACTAATGAAAAACTGTTTTTT	CAWSVQITNEKLFF